Listed here are 30 T cell receptor beta chains from one sample, sequenced in a study of metastatic and nonmetastatic thyroid tumors. TCRdb re-analyzed the PCR reads through MiXCR. The profile covers more than 9,000 clones, with 25% to 40% appearing a single time and around 15% taken by the ten largest. Ahead of thyroid surgery, no patient had received treatment of any kind. What was sequenced was adjacent normal tissue. These receptor sequences come from a female donor with papillary thyroid cancer or a benign thyroid nodule (not recorded which). Some clones in this sample may be carry-over from other donors' samples.

By share of the sample, this clone is medium-sized. This chain connects TRBV27 to TRBJ2-1; D is perhaps TRBD1 (6 bases). CDR3 length equals 11 residues. Trimming pared 10 bases from V and 6 bases from J, leaving 10 bases between. Germline values: CDR1 MNHEY, CDR2 SMNVEV (reference sequence). For the CDR3, the DNA is TGTGCCAACCAGGGGTCCAATGAGCAGTTCTTC. Protein sequence: CANQGSNEQFF.

This clone came up a few times. V gene TRBV2 combines with J gene TRBJ2-2; 12 bases line up with TRBD2. The junction had 1 base not matched to a gene; V was cut back by 2 bases and J by 6 bases. In germline, CDR1 is SNHLY, CDR2 FYNNEI. This CDR3 spans 15 amino acids. CDR3 sequence reads: CASSELAGGSGELFF. The CDR3 DNA reads as TGTGCCAGCAGTGAACTAGCGGGGGGGTCCGGGGAGCTGTTTTTT.

By share, this clone counts as medium-sized. V gene TRBV20-1 combines with J gene TRBJ1-1; D possibly corresponds to TRBD1 (6 bases). The germline V gene encodes CDR1 DFQATT and CDR2 SNEGSKA (reference sequence). V was pared by 8 bases and J by 0 bases, with 16 bases between. The CDR3 is 14 residues long. The chain's CDR3 is CSPIPGTLNTEAFF. Written as DNA, the CDR3 is TGCAGTCCCATTCCTGGGACATTGAACACTGAAGCTTTCTTT.

About this clone itself: At one end the junction does not follow the germline gene, possibly because of a read error. J is TRBJ2-2 and V is TRBV10-1; possible D gene TRBD2, 6 bases. There are 15 residues in the CDR3. Germline assignment: CDR1 WNHNN and CDR2 SYGVQD (reference sequence). Written as DNA, the CDR3 is TGTGCCAGCAGCGAATCTATCGGGAGCCCCGGGGAGCTTTTTTTT. This encodes CASSESIGSPGELFF.

DNA for the CDR3: TGCAGTGCTAGAGGAGGGACAGGGCCGGGCGAGGGCTACACCTTC. This codes for CSARGGTGPGEGYTF. This rearrangement joins TRBV20-1 to TRBJ1-2; 9 bases map to TRBD1. Germline values: CDR1 DFQATT, CDR2 SNEGSKA (reference sequence). The CDR3 is 15 residues long. The V and J ends lost 1 base and 8 bases, in that order; junction bases with no gene match: 11.

This clone was picked up a small number of times. The chain recombines TRBV12-3 or TRBV12-4 with TRBJ2-5; no firm D call. The CDR3 has 11 amino acids. V was clipped by 8 bases and J by 4 bases, with 8 bases between them. DNA of the CDR3: TGTGCCAGCGGATTAACAGAGACCCAGTACTTC. Protein product: CASGLTETQYF.

By sample share, this clone is medium-sized (0.01 to 0.1%). The rearrangement joins TRBV4-2 to TRBJ1-3; D is undetermined. The CDR3 is made up of 17 amino acids. Trimming left V 4 bases short and J 0 bases short, with 16 bases between. Germline V gene lookup returns CDR1 LGHNA and CDR2 YNFKEQ. The CDR3 region is CASSPWSAGTSGNTIYF. In DNA form, the CDR3 reads TGTGCCAGCAGCCCATGGTCGGCAGGAACCTCTGGAAACACCATATATTTT.

The V gene is TRBV27, the J gene TRBJ2-7; D unresolved. Germline V gene lookup returns CDR1 MNHEY and CDR2 SMNVEV (reference sequence). V lost 6 bases to trimming and J lost 2 bases, with 14 bases between them. This CDR3 comprises 14 residues. The CDR3 sequence: CASSTLGYPYEQYF. The DNA of the CDR3 is TGTGCCAGCAGCACATTGGGGTACCCCTACGAGCAGTACTTC.

The DNA for the CDR3 is TGTGCCAGCTCACCAGCTACGGGAGTAGCTAACTATGGCTACACCTTC. Translation: CASSPATGVANYGYTF. This chain links TRBV18 with TRBJ1-2; D remains ambiguous. V was clipped by 2 bases and J by 0 bases, with 13 bases between them. This CDR3 contains 16 residues. CDR1 and CDR2 (germline): KGHSH, LQKENI.

The chain combines TRBV20-1 with TRBJ2-1; 14 nucleotides align to TRBD2. Per the germline V gene, CDR1 is DFQATT and CDR2 is SNEGSKA (reference sequence). The CDR3 sequence is 15 residues long. With 5 bases clipped from V and 7 bases from J, the junction kept 7 bases outside the gene matches. The CDR3 nucleotides are TGCAGTGCTCTAAGACTAGCGGGAGGGCCGAATGAGCAGTTCTTC. It codes for CSALRLAGGPNEQFF.

This clone turned up a few times. The chain uses TRBV12-3 or TRBV12-4 and TRBJ2-2; D uncertain. V was clipped by 7 bases and J by 0 bases, with 12 bases between them. This CDR3 contains 15 residues. CDR3 region: CASTLSGANTGELFF. The CDR3 coding sequence is TGTGCCAGCACCCTGTCTGGGGCGAACACCGGGGAGCTGTTTTTT.

This clone came up a few times. V usage is TRBV7-2 and J usage is TRBJ2-7, with D hard to call. The V end lost 2 bases, the J end lost 4 bases, and 9 bases lay between the germline ends. The CDR3 spans 13 residues. CDR1 SGHTA and CDR2 FQGNSA come from the germline V gene. The CDR3 coding sequence is TGTGCCAGCAGCTTAATACGGTTTTACGAGCAGTACTTC. Encoded protein: CASSLIRFYEQYF.

The chain carries TRBV28 and TRBJ2-7, with 14 bases lining up with TRBD2. This CDR3 contains 18 residues. Per the germline V gene, CDR1 is MDHEN and CDR2 is SYDVKM. V shed 5 bases and J 3 bases; nucleotides not matched to a gene: 12. Here the CDR3 DNA reads TGTGCCAGCAGTACCGGGACTAGCGGGAGCGCCATCATCTACGAGCAGTACTTC. Translation gives CASSTGTSGSAIIYEQYF.

This clone showed up just a few times. The chain uses TRBV7-2 and TRBJ2-7; 13 bases align to TRBD2. The CDR3 covers 14 residues. Per germline, CDR1 SGHTA and CDR2 FQGNSA. After removal of 5 bases from V and 6 bases from J, the junction contained 4 bases not matched to a gene. CDR3 sequence (DNA): TGTGCCAGCAGCCCCTGGACTAGCGGGAGCGAGCAGTACTTC. It translates to CASSPWTSGSEQYF.

This clone was seen a handful of times. CDR3 sequence reads: CASSESGLAGGYEQFF. The DNA of the CDR3 is TGCGCCAGCAGTGAGTCGGGACTAGCGGGAGGTTATGAGCAGTTCTTC. The chain links TRBV10-1 to TRBJ2-1, with TRBD2 matching 15 bases. Germline trimming cut 0 bases from V and 8 bases from J; bases unmatched to any gene: 2. The CDR3 contains 16 residues. Germline V lookup: CDR1 WNHNN, CDR2 SYGVQD (reference sequence).

This clone was detected ten times or more. In DNA form, the CDR3 reads TGTGCCAGCAGTGAAATCGGACTAGCGGGGTTCTACGAGCAGTACTTC. This translates into CASSEIGLAGFYEQYF. The chain joins TRBV6-1 to TRBJ2-7; 12 bases match TRBD2. V lost 2 bases to trimming and J lost 3 bases; unmatched junction nucleotides: 5. Germline values: CDR1 MNHNS, CDR2 SASEGT. The length of the CDR3 is 16 residues.

This clone was recorded a few times. V is TRBV20-1 and J is TRBJ1-4; perhaps TRBD1 as D (5 bases). Germline values: CDR1 DFQATT, CDR2 SNEGSKA (reference sequence). Trimming shortened V by 2 bases and J by 7 bases, and 20 bases separated the two germline ends. This CDR3 has 16 amino acids. In DNA form, the CDR3 reads TGCAGTGCTAGATGGCCTGCCTCGGGGGGTGTTGAAAAACTGTTTTTT. Translation gives CSARWPASGGVEKLFF.

This clone was observed a few times. Relative to the germline gene, one junction end is altered; a read error may explain this. The chain carries TRBV12-3 or TRBV12-4 and TRBJ2-7; tentative D call: TRBD2 (5 bases). The CDR3 covers 12 residues. CDR3 sequence: CPSIRTGYEKYF. As DNA, the CDR3 is TGTCCCAGCATTCGGACTGGCTACGAGAAGTACTTC.

Relative to its sample, this clone is medium-sized. The chain links TRBV3-1 to TRBJ2-1; 8 bases line up with TRBD2. The CDR3 spans 15 residues. V dropped 6 bases and J dropped 0; count of bases not matched to a gene: 4. From germline, CDR1 is LGHDT and CDR2 YNNKEL (reference sequence). CDR3 DNA sequence: TGTGCCAGCAGTCGACTAGCGAGCTCCTACAATGAGCAGTTCTTC. Translating it yields CASSRLASSYNEQFF.

The genes are TRBV27 and TRBJ2-1; TRBD2 agrees at 10 bases. CDR3 size: 14 residues. J gave up 7 bases and V 4 bases, and 4 bases lay outside the gene matches. Germline V gene data show CDR1 as MNHEY and CDR2 as SMNVEV (reference sequence). Here the CDR3 reads CASSSGLAVNEQFF. The CDR3 DNA follows: TGTGCCAGCAGTTCCGGACTAGCGGTGAATGAGCAGTTCTTC.

The chain combines TRBV6-1 with TRBJ1-1; 11 nucleotides agree with TRBD1. CDR3 length: 13 residues. Germline values: CDR1 MNHNS, CDR2 SASEGT. J was trimmed by 5 bases and V by 5 bases; bases with no gene match: 1. CDR3 DNA sequence: TGTGCCAGCAGTTGGGACAGGGGGACTGAAGCTTTCTTT. The encoded protein is CASSWDRGTEAFF.

This clone has more than one count but fewer than ten. The chain joins TRBV6-1 to TRBJ2-7; D is uncertain. CDR3 length: 17 amino acids. Trimming pared 6 bases from V and 0 bases from J, leaving 21 bases between. The germline CDR1 and CDR2 sequences are MNHNS and SASEGT. CDR3 bases: TGTGCCAGCAGAAGTGGAATTTCCAGGACGAGCTCCTACGAGCAGTACTTC. It encodes CASRSGISRTSSYEQYF.

This sequence joins TRBV6-1 and TRBJ1-3; 8 bases match TRBD1. Looked up from germline, CDR1 is MNHNS and CDR2 is SASEGT. CDR3 length: 15 amino acids. V lost 5 bases, J lost 2 bases, and 5 bases stayed unmatched. CDR3 sequence: CASSLQGGAGNTIYF. CDR3 DNA sequence: TGTGCCAGCAGTCTACAGGGGGGGGCTGGAAACACCATATATTTT.

By share, this clone ranks as medium-sized (0.01 to 0.1%). J is TRBJ2-5 and V is TRBV28; possibly TRBD1 or TRBD2 for D (5 bases each). The V end was cut by 5 bases, the J end by 5 bases, with 15 bases between. This CDR3 spans 14 amino acids. Germline V lookup: CDR1 MDHEN, CDR2 SYDVKM. CDR3 sequence reads: CASSASGTGETQYF. The CDR3 region has the DNA TGTGCCAGCAGTGCCTCCGGGACGGGGGAGACCCAGTACTTC.

This clone was picked up a small number of times. The gene calls are TRBV6-1 and TRBJ1-1; D might be TRBD1 (5 bases). The CDR3 runs to 15 residues. Germline CDR1 MNHNS, CDR2 SASEGT. Between the trimmed V and J ends, which lost 4 bases and 3 bases, there was a span of 15 bases. CDR3: CASSVGQGYDTEAFF. CDR3 coding DNA: TGTGCCAGCAGTGTGGGGCAGGGTTATGACACTGAAGCTTTCTTT.

This rearrangement joins TRBV6-2 or TRBV6-3 to TRBJ2-5; the D gene could be TRBD1 or TRBD2 (5 bases each). Trimming took off 2 bases at V and 5 bases at J, with 15 bases between the two ends. CDR1 is MNHEY and CDR2 is SVGEGT in the germline V gene. There are 15 residues in the CDR3. CDR3 sequence reads: CASSYPRGVSETQYF. In DNA, the CDR3 is TGTGCCAGCAGTTACCCCCGGGGCGTCTCGGAGACCCAGTACTTC.

This clone was detected only a few times. This chain connects TRBV9 to TRBJ2-1, with 7 bases fitting TRBD1. Germline CDR1 SGDLS, CDR2 YYNGEE. The CDR3 covers 16 residues. Trimming at V came to 0 bases and at J to 1 base, leaving 4 bases not matched to a gene. The CDR3 coding sequence is TGTGCCAGCAGCGTAGCCCCGGGACAGTCCTACAATGAGCAGTTCTTC. Translating it yields CASSVAPGQSYNEQFF. The full variable domain, its missing parts supplied by reference TRBV9 and TRBJ2-1, is DSGVTQTPKHLITATGQRVTLRCSPRSGDLSVYWYQQSLDQGLQFLIQYYNGEERAKGNILERFSAQQFPDLHSELNLSSLELGDSALYFCASSVAPGQSYNEQFFGPGTRLTVL.

The chain combines TRBV20-1 with TRBJ1-1; TRBD1 agrees at 10 bases. This CDR3 contains 14 residues. With 5 bases clipped from V and 4 bases from J, the junction kept 7 bases outside the gene matches. The germline V gene encodes CDR1 DFQATT and CDR2 SNEGSKA (reference sequence). CDR3 in DNA: TGCAGTGCTCGTGACAGGGGGCAAGGCACTGAAGCTTTCTTT. The encoded protein is CSARDRGQGTEAFF.

Details on this clone: The junction and the germline gene differ at one end; a read error may be behind it. The chain combines TRBV6-1 with TRBJ2-7, with D possibly TRBD1 on 6 matching bases. The CDR3 extends over 14 amino acids. Germline V gives CDR1 MNHNS, CDR2 SASEGT. The CDR3 is CASRSGQSSYDQYF. The DNA of the CDR3 is TGCGCCAGCAGATCCGGACAGTCTTCCTACGATCAGTACTTC.

Many counts were recorded for this clone. The V gene is TRBV12-3 or TRBV12-4, the J gene TRBJ2-5, with TRBD2 matching 9 bases. The CDR3 length is 15 residues. With V trimmed by 6 bases and J by 5 bases, 10 bases remained unmatched. The CDR3 nucleotides are TGTGCCAGCAGACCTAGCGGGGCTACCGGGGAGACCCAGTACTTC. This gives the protein CASRPSGATGETQYF.